The 24 T cell receptor beta chains given below trace back to one sample, sequenced in a study of low-dose radiotherapy and immunotherapy resistance in tumors. TRAV- and TRBV-specific primers, spanning alpha and beta chains, primed first-strand cDNA. Using a constant-region primer together with a V-primer adapter, TCRs were subjected to around 22 PCR cycles of amplification. TCRdb used MiXCR to reprocess the reads, holding one entry per CDR3 protein. This sample has 15,000 to 20,000 distinct CDR3 sequences, with about 74% found just once. These receptor sequences come from a human donor with advanced metastatic prostate, ovarian, gallbladder or colorectal cancer (not recorded which). This table probably holds off-target reads from a library built for another chain.

About this clonotype itself: The junction does not match germline at one end; this may be a read error. The gene calls are TRBV24-1 and TRBJ1-5; TRBD1 aligns across 8 bases. This CDR3 is built from 16 residues. Germline V gives CDR1 KGHDR, CDR2 SFDVKD. The CDR3 coding sequence is TGTGCCACCAGTGATGGCGGACAGGGCCACGGGCAGCCCCAGCGTTTT. Amino acids: CATSDGGQGHGQPQRF.

CDR3 bases: TGCGCCAGCAGCTTGGAGGGACAGAGCAATCAGCCCCAGCATTTT. This sequence encodes CASSLEGQSNQPQHF. The V and J genes are TRBV5-1 and TRBJ1-5, with 7 bases identical to TRBD1. V lost 0 bases to trimming and J lost 1 base; unmatched junction nucleotides: 1. The V gene's germline CDR1 is SGHRS and CDR2 YFSETQ. The CDR3 covers 15 residues. Drawing the rest from reference TRBV5-1 and TRBJ1-5, the complete variable domain is KAGVTQTPRYLIKTRGQQVTLSCSPISGHRSVSWYQQTPGQGLQFLFEYFSETQRNKGNFPGRFSGRQFSNSRSEMNVSTLELGDSALYLCASSLEGQSNQPQHFGDGTRLSIL.

This chain joins TRBV4-2 and TRBJ1-5; 8 bases align to TRBD1. The CDR3 spans 17 residues. Germline V gene sequence: CDR1 LGHNA, CDR2 YNFKEQ. J lost 0 bases, V lost 4 bases, and 8 bases had no gene match. CDR3 amino acids: CASSLIRGQVSNQPQHF. CDR3 in DNA: TGTGCCAGCAGCCTTATACGGGGACAGGTTAGCAATCAGCCCCAGCATTTT.

This clonotype appeared a few times. V usage is TRBV6-2 or TRBV6-3 and J usage is TRBJ2-1, with a tentative D call TRBD2 (5 bases). This CDR3 has 15 amino acids. V was trimmed by 5 bases and J by 7 bases, leaving 18 bases between them. CDR1 is MNHEY, CDR2 SVGEGT, per germline. The CDR3, as DNA: TGTGCCAGCAGTACCGGGATCCCAATGGGGAATGAGCAGTTCTTC. Translating it yields CASSTGIPMGNEQFF.

The CDR3 loop reads CASSLRNYGYTF. The CDR3 DNA is TGTGCCAGCAGCCTCAGAAACTATGGCTACACCTTC. The V gene is TRBV3-1, the J gene TRBJ1-2; D gene unclear. Germline CDR1 reads LGHDT; CDR2 reads YNNKEL (reference sequence). The CDR3 is 12 amino acids. V shed 4 bases and J shed 2 bases, with 5 bases lying between them.

The chain has TRBV7-6 and TRBJ2-3; D possibly corresponds to TRBD2 (6 bases). Trimming pared 5 bases from V and 7 bases from J, leaving 19 bases between. CDR1 is SGHVS and CDR2 is FNYEAQ in the germline V gene. The CDR3 extends over 15 amino acids. This CDR3 is CASSPSGSMRNTQYF. The CDR3 nucleotides read TGTGCCAGCAGCCCCAGCGGGTCAATGAGGAATACGCAGTATTTT.

This clonotype turned up a few times. CDR3 sequence: CASSQGRGQPQHF. In DNA form, the CDR3 reads TGTGCCAGCAGCCAAGGCAGGGGGCAGCCCCAGCATTTT. The genes are TRBV14 and TRBJ1-5; 7 bases fit TRBD1. V lost 1 base, J lost 7 bases, and 1 base stayed unmatched. This CDR3 contains 13 residues. The V gene's germline CDR1 is SGHDN and CDR2 FVKESK.

The chain combines TRBV6-2 or TRBV6-3 with TRBJ1-2; TRBD1 matches 8 bases. Germline loops: CDR1 MNHEY, CDR2 SVGEGT. V shed 6 bases, J shed 3 bases, and the junction held 3 bases outside the gene matches. The CDR3 sequence is 13 residues long. CDR3 protein: CASSPGGHYGYTF. For the CDR3, the DNA is TGTGCCAGCAGCCCAGGGGGCCACTATGGCTACACCTTC.

The chain couples TRBV4-1 to TRBJ2-7; TRBD1 aligns across 10 bases. The CDR3 spans 15 residues. Germline V lookup: CDR1 MGHRA, CDR2 YSYEKL. V gave up 0 bases and J gave up 5 bases; unmatched junction bases: 4. The CDR3: CASSQDQGTGDEQYF. DNA for the CDR3: TGCGCCAGCAGCCAAGATCAAGGGACAGGGGACGAGCAGTACTTC.

As DNA, the CDR3 is TGTGCCACCAGCTCCCGGACCCGGACAGATACGCAGTATTTT. It encodes CATSSRTRTDTQYF. This sequence joins TRBV24-1 and TRBJ2-3; no reliable D call. The germline CDR1 and CDR2 sequences are KGHDR and SFDVKD. The germline V and J ends were trimmed by 7 bases and 3 bases, with 13 bases remaining between them. The CDR3 has 14 residues.

The chain joins TRBV12-5 to TRBJ2-3; tentatively, D is TRBD1 (6 bases). Germline loops: CDR1 LGHNT, CDR2 FRNRAP. Trimming shortened V by 6 bases and J by 1 base, and 11 bases separated the two germline ends. The CDR3 runs to 14 residues. CDR3 amino acids: CASGLDSRTDTQYF. The CDR3 DNA is TGTGCTAGTGGCCTGGACAGCCGCACAGATACGCAGTATTTT.

V is TRBV5-6 and J is TRBJ1-2; D gene uncertain. Germline assignment: CDR1 SGHDT and CDR2 YYEEEE. The V gene lost 1 base and the J gene lost 5 bases, with 12 bases spanning the gap. This CDR3 spans 14 amino acids. The CDR3 region has the DNA TGTGCCAGCAGCTTGTTCGGCATTCCGTATGGCTACACCTTC. Its translation is CASSLFGIPYGYTF. Drawing the rest from reference TRBV5-6 and TRBJ1-2, the complete variable domain is DAGVTQSPTHLIKTRGQQVTLRCSPKSGHDTVSWYQQALGQGPQFIFQYYEEEERQRGNFPDRFSGHQFPNYSSELNVNALLLGDSALYLCASSLFGIPYGYTFGSGTRLTVV.

This clonotype turned up a few times. The chain has TRBV18 and TRBJ1-1; a possible D gene is TRBD1 (6 bases). The CDR3 extends over 17 amino acids. The V end lost 3 bases, the J end lost 0 bases, and 17 bases lay between the germline ends. Germline V gene data show CDR1 as KGHSH and CDR2 as LQKENI. In DNA, the CDR3 is TGTGCCAGCTCACCGCAGGGGCCAGGAGGGGTGAACACTGAAGCTTTCTTT. Translation gives CASSPQGPGGVNTEAFF.

This clonotype turned up a few times. The chain uses TRBV9 and TRBJ2-1; TRBD2 aligns across 7 bases. The J segment lost 4 bases and the V segment lost 1 base, leaving 8 bases of the junction unmatched. The CDR3 contains 16 residues. CDR1 and CDR2 (germline): SGDLS, YYNGEE. The CDR3 sequence is CASSVSGGSVYNEQFF. DNA of the CDR3: TGTGCCAGCAGCGTAAGTGGCGGGAGTGTTTACAATGAGCAGTTCTTC.

The chain couples TRBV11-1 to TRBJ2-1; TRBD1 matches at 9 bases. This CDR3 has 15 residues. Germline lookup yields CDR1 SGHAT and CDR2 FQDESV (reference sequence). With 3 bases clipped from V and 8 bases from J, the junction kept 8 bases outside the gene matches. CDR3 region: CASSFPGQGGYEQFF. The CDR3 nucleotides are TGTGCCAGCAGCTTTCCGGGACAGGGCGGGTATGAGCAGTTCTTC.

The rearrangement uses TRBV20-1 and TRBJ1-5; D is ambiguous. Germline V CDR1 and CDR2: DFQATT, SNEGSKA (reference sequence). Trimming stripped 7 bases from V and 6 bases from J, with 7 bases between. There are 10 residues in the CDR3. The CDR3 DNA sequence: TGCAGTGTCAATAGTCAGCCCCAGCATTTT. Protein sequence: CSVNSQPQHF.

The J gene is TRBJ2-3, the V gene TRBV12-3 or TRBV12-4; weak D call: TRBD2 (6 bases). The CDR3 is 15 amino acids. Trimming removed 6 bases at V and 0 bases at J, with 13 bases between. The chain's CDR3 is CASSMAGTSTDTQYF. The CDR3 bases are TGTGCCAGCAGCATGGCGGGGACTAGCACAGATACGCAGTATTTT.

The chain employs TRBV7-2 and TRBJ1-5, with a possible D match to TRBD1 (5 bases). V lost 2 bases to trimming and J lost 3 bases, with 11 bases between them. The germline V gene has CDR1 SGHTA and CDR2 FQGNSA. The CDR3 is 15 residues long. Here the CDR3 reads CASSLLREANQPQHF. CDR3 bases: TGTGCCAGCAGCTTACTCAGGGAGGCCAATCAGCCCCAGCATTTT.

The chain carries TRBV19 and TRBJ2-1, with 12 bases matching TRBD2. The CDR3 contains 13 residues. The germline V gene has CDR1 LNHDA and CDR2 SQIVND (reference sequence). J gave up 9 bases and V 5 bases, and 2 bases lay outside the gene matches. The CDR3 loop is CASSRTSGTEQFF. CDR3 nucleotide sequence: TGTGCCAGTAGTCGGACTAGCGGGACTGAGCAGTTCTTC.

The chain recombines TRBV28 with TRBJ1-5; no reliable D call. V lost 1 base and J lost 6, with 13 bases in between. The CDR3 extends over 15 amino acids. Germline CDR1 is MDHEN and CDR2 is SYDVKM. CDR3: CASSLSATGGQPQHF. The CDR3 DNA reads as TGTGCCAGCAGTTTATCGGCCACCGGCGGTCAGCCCCAGCATTTT.

The chain carries TRBV11-2 and TRBJ2-3, with TRBD2 matching 14 bases. The CDR3 runs 19 residues. CDR1 SGHAT and CDR2 FQNNGV come from the germline V gene. Germline trimming cut 1 base from V and 3 bases from J; bases unmatched to any gene: 9. CDR3 in amino acids: CASSLGMRTSGRRTDTQYF. The CDR3 DNA follows: TGTGCCAGCAGCTTAGGTATGCGGACTAGCGGGAGGAGGACAGATACGCAGTATTTT. Looking up the rest from reference TRBV11-2 and TRBJ2-3 gives the full variable domain: EAGVAQSPRYKIIEKRQSVAFWCNPISGHATLYWYQQILGQGPKLLIQFQNNGVVDDSQLPKDRFSAERLKGVDSTLKIQPAKLEDSAVYLCASSLGMRTSGRRTDTQYFGPGTRLTVL.

This clonotype has more than one count but fewer than ten. CDR3 sequence: CASSYAGVQGYGEQYF. CDR3 bases: TGTGCCAGCAGTTATGCGGGGGTCCAAGGATACGGCGAGCAGTACTTC. The rearrangement joins TRBV28 to TRBJ2-7; TRBD2 matches 7 bases. The trim removed 4 bases at V and 6 bases at J, leaving 15 bases unmatched. The germline V gene has CDR1 MDHEN and CDR2 SYDVKM. This CDR3 has 16 amino acids.

The chain recombines TRBV5-6 with TRBJ2-7; unclear D gene. Germline loops: CDR1 SGHDT, CDR2 YYEEEE. Trimming shortened V by 3 bases and J by 4 bases, and 5 bases separated the two germline ends. The CDR3 is made up of 11 amino acids. CDR3 DNA sequence: TGTGCCAGCAGCTCCGCTTACGAGCAGTACTTC. Encoded protein: CASSSAYEQYF.

V usage is TRBV6-2 or TRBV6-3 and J usage is TRBJ1-1; TRBD1 might be the D (6 bases). Germline-derived CDR1 and CDR2 are MNHEY and SVGEGT. This CDR3 is built from 14 residues. With 5 bases removed from V and 10 bases from J, the gap between germline ends came to 20 bases. The CDR3 DNA follows: TGTGCCAGCAGTGATCGCGGAGGGGGACTTGGAGCTTTCTTT. Translation: CASSDRGGGLGAFF.